A selection of T cell receptor beta chains follows, all from one sample in a study of patients and donors after allogeneic stem cell transplantation. TCRdb analysed the RT-PCR reads with MiXCR anew, one entry per CDR3 protein. Among some 880,000 distinct CDR3 sequences listed, roughly 18% were seen once. The sequenced sample consisted of blood, either unsorted or a sorted T cell fraction (not recorded which). These receptor sequences come from a human donor who was either an allogeneic HSCT recipient or a stem cell or donor lymphocyte infusion donor (not recorded which). It is not recorded whose cells these are; they may come from a transplant donor. CDR3s include the opening cysteine and the closing phenylalanine or tryptophan. A D gene is named only where the DNA matches it firmly. Where a row states a size, it is once, few, many or the class of an expanded clone; other rows omit it.

V gene: TRBV7-7
D gene: TRBD1
clone size: few
J gene: TRBJ2-3
CDR3 DNA: TGTGCCAGCAGCTCCGACAGGGTCGCAGATACGCAGTATTTT
CDR3 protein: CASSSDRVADTQYF

V gene: TRBV20-1
D gene: NA
clone size: few
J gene: TRBJ2-7
CDR3 DNA: TGCAGTGCTAGAGATCAACTCGAGCAGTACTTC
CDR3 protein: CSARDQLEQYF

V gene: TRBV28
D gene: NA
clone size: NA
J gene: TRBJ1-3
CDR3 DNA: TGTGCCAGCAGTTTATTTTCGGGAGAAAACACCATATATTTT
CDR3 protein: CASSLFSGENTIYF

V gene: TRBV27
D gene: NA
clone size: many
J gene: TRBJ1-4
CDR3 DNA: TGTGCCAGCAGTTTATTGACCGGGACTGGCTTCGTCGGGAAACTGTTTTTT
CDR3 protein: CASSLLTGTGFVGKLFF

V gene: TRBV24-1
D gene: NA
clone size: few
J gene: TRBJ2-7
CDR3 DNA: TGTGCCACCAGTGATACACGGGCAGGGACCTACGAGCAGTACTTC
CDR3 protein: CATSDTRAGTYEQYF

V gene: TRBV20-1
D gene: NA
clone size: many
J gene: TRBJ1-2
CDR3 DNA: TGCAGTGTTACGGGGGGCGGGACCGTCGGCTACACCTTC
CDR3 protein: CSVTGGGTVGYTF

V gene: TRBV5-1
D gene: TRBD1
clone size: many
J gene: TRBJ1-5
CDR3 DNA: TGCGCCAGCAGCACAGGGGGCGATCAGCCCCAGCATTTT
CDR3 protein: CASSTGGDQPQHF

V gene: TRBV24-1
D gene: TRBD2
clone size: NA
J gene: TRBJ2-5
CDR3 DNA: TGTGCCACCAGTGACAGAGCCGGGACTAGCGTCGAGACCCAGTACTTC
CDR3 protein: CATSDRAGTSVETQYF

V gene: TRBV15
D gene: TRBD1
clone size: NA
J gene: TRBJ2-7
CDR3 DNA: TGTGCCACCAGCAGAGTTGGGACAGCTGACGAGCAGTACTTC
CDR3 protein: CATSRVGTADEQYF

V gene: TRBV12-3/TRBV12-4
D gene: NA
clone size: many
J gene: TRBJ2-7
CDR3 DNA: TGTGCCAGCAGTTTAGCGGGCGCCCCGTGGCAGTACTTC
CDR3 protein: CASSLAGAPWQYF

V gene: TRBV20-1
D gene: NA
clone size: NA
J gene: TRBJ2-3
CDR3 DNA: TGCAGTGCTAGATCGATTGGTCGGAGAACCACAGATACGCAGTATTTT
CDR3 protein: CSARSIGRRTTDTQYF

V gene: TRBV29-1
D gene: TRBD2
clone size: few
J gene: TRBJ2-2
CDR3 DNA: TGCAGCGTTGATGGACTAGGCGCCGGGGAGCTGTTTTTT
CDR3 protein: CSVDGLGAGELFF

V gene: TRBV3-1
D gene: NA
clone size: NA
J gene: TRBJ1-2
CDR3 DNA: TGTGCCAGCAGCCAGGGGAACGGCTATGGCTACACCTTC
CDR3 protein: CASSQGNGYGYTF

V gene: TRBV20-1
D gene: TRBD1
clone size: NA
J gene: TRBJ2-6
CDR3 DNA: TGCAGTGCTAGAGACTTGACAGGGGCCGGGGCCAACGTCCTGACTTTC
CDR3 protein: CSARDLTGAGANVLTF

V gene: TRBV10-3
D gene: NA
clone size: few
J gene: TRBJ2-1
CDR3 DNA: TGTGCCATCAGTGAGAGGTTTCCTGAGCAGTTCTTC
CDR3 protein: CAISERFPEQFF

V gene: TRBV29-1
D gene: TRBD2
clone size: NA
J gene: TRBJ2-7
CDR3 DNA: TGCAGCGTTGAGGGGACTAGCGGAACCTACGAGCAGTACTTC
CDR3 protein: CSVEGTSGTYEQYF

V gene: TRBV7-8
D gene: NA
clone size: NA
J gene: TRBJ1-1
CDR3 DNA: TGTGCCAGCAGCCCCCGTGGGGCGGTGAACACTGAAGCTTTCTTT
CDR3 protein: CASSPRGAVNTEAFF

V gene: TRBV28
D gene: NA
clone size: NA
J gene: TRBJ2-5
CDR3 DNA: TGTGCCAGCACCCTAGGGGCCCTATACCAAGAGACCCAGTACTTC
CDR3 protein: CASTLGALYQETQYF

V gene: TRBV2
D gene: TRBD1
clone size: NA
J gene: TRBJ1-4
CDR3 DNA: TGTGCCAGCAGAGCGACAGGGAGCTCTAATGAAAAACTGTTTTTT
CDR3 protein: CASRATGSSNEKLFF

V gene: TRBV6-1
D gene: NA
clone size: few
J gene: TRBJ1-4
CDR3 DNA: TGTGCCAGCAGCTCTACCTTGAGAAGACAAAATGAAAAACTGTTTTTT
CDR3 protein: CASSSTLRRQNEKLFF

V gene: TRBV5-1
D gene: NA
clone size: few
J gene: TRBJ2-7
CDR3 DNA: TGCGCCAGCAGCCCTCGGCCCCTGAGCTCCTACGAGCAGTACTTC
CDR3 protein: CASSPRPLSSYEQYF

V gene: TRBV2
D gene: TRBD1
clone size: NA
J gene: TRBJ2-2
CDR3 DNA: TGTGCCAGCAGTGGGGACAGGGGGCGGACCGGGGAGCTGTTTTTT
CDR3 protein: CASSGDRGRTGELFF

V gene: TRBV11-1
D gene: NA
clone size: few
J gene: TRBJ2-4
CDR3 DNA: TGTGCCAGCAGCTTAGCCGAAGGGGACAAAAACATTCAGTACTTC
CDR3 protein: CASSLAEGDKNIQYF

V gene: TRBV25-1
D gene: NA
clone size: few
J gene: TRBJ2-5
CDR3 DNA: TGTGCCAGCAGTGAATCAAGGGATCGTGAGACCCAGTACTTC
CDR3 protein: CASSESRDRETQYF

V gene: TRBV27
D gene: NA
clone size: few
J gene: TRBJ2-5
CDR3 DNA: TGTGCCAGCGGTAGAGGACCTATGGAGACCCAGTACTTC
CDR3 protein: CASGRGPMETQYF

V gene: TRBV4-1
D gene: TRBD2
clone size: few
J gene: TRBJ2-3
CDR3 DNA: TGCGCCAGCAGCCTATTTAGCGGGAGAACAGATACGCAGTATTTT
CDR3 protein: CASSLFSGRTDTQYF

V gene: TRBV7-9
D gene: NA
clone size: few
J gene: TRBJ2-3
CDR3 DNA: TGTGCCAGCAGTGGGAGAGTGGATACGCAGTATTTT
CDR3 protein: CASSGRVDTQYF

V gene: TRBV12-3/TRBV12-4
D gene: NA
clone size: many
J gene: TRBJ2-7
CDR3 DNA: TGTGCCAGCAGTTACCCGAGCTCCTACGAGCAGTACTTC
CDR3 protein: CASSYPSSYEQYF

V gene: TRBV4-2
D gene: NA
clone size: NA
J gene: TRBJ1-5
CDR3 DNA: TGTGCCAGCAGCTCCCGTCTGGGCGGCAATCAGCCCCAGCATTTT
CDR3 protein: CASSSRLGGNQPQHF

V gene: TRBV7-2
D gene: NA
clone size: NA
J gene: TRBJ2-7
CDR3 DNA: TGTGCCAGCAGCCAACACCACTACGAGCAGTACTTC
CDR3 protein: CASSQHHYEQYF